This T cell receptor (beta chain) was sequenced for a study of early T cells in non-severe SARS-CoV-2 infection. At the level of the study: Unpaired chains resulted from sequencing bulk RNA of unsorted whole blood.

This clonotype was seen repeatedly, ten times or more. The target antigen is unknown. General observations from the study: VDJdb-based annotation leaned toward anti-spike CD8 responses and missed private and CD4 specificities.

J gave up 3 bases and V 6 bases, and 7 bases lay outside the gene matches. The CDR3 totals 15 residues. Individual cDNA molecules were tagged with unique molecular identifiers, the study reported. TCRdb re-called the 5' RACE reads with MiXCR, one entry per CDR3 protein. The table records 45,000 to 55,000 distinct CDR3 sequences, 6.5% to 9.5% of them present only once. This receptor was identified in an adult who was a healthcare worker with PCR-confirmed SARS-CoV-2 infection or an uninfected control (not recorded which). The sample was whole blood. The rearrangement joins TRBV12-3 or TRBV12-4 to TRBJ1-5, with TRBD1 matching 8 bases. CDR3 nucleotide sequence: TGTGCCAGCAGCCGAAGGACAGGGTACAATCAGCCCCAGCATTTT. It yields the protein CASSRRTGYNQPQHF.